The next 29 T cell receptor beta chains were all read from a single sample in a study of blood T cell repertoires in COVID-19. The method was immunoSEQ multiplex PCR; TCRdb's version includes in-frame clones alone and lacks a portion of them. The data show 160,000 or so clones, 80% seen once. The sample comprised PBMCs or T cells enriched from blood (not recorded which). Receptors originate from a woman aged 55-69 years who had recovered from COVID-19.

There are a few counts of this clone. The sample carries other DNA sequences with the same CDR3. The chain joins TRBV6-5 to TRBJ2-2, with D maybe TRBD2 (5 bases). CDR1 and CDR2 from the germline V gene are MNHEY and SVGAGI. Trimming took off 0 bases at V and 2 bases at J, with 7 bases between the two ends. The CDR3 totals 15 residues. CDR3 region: CASSYSTGNTGELFF. The CDR3 DNA reads TGTGCCAGCAGTTACTCGACGGGAAACACCGGGGAGCTGTTTTTT.

This rearrangement joins TRBV21-1 to TRBJ1-5; the table's D call of TRBD1 was not tested on the DNA. TRBV21-1 is annotated as a pseudogene. The CDR3 has 15 residues. This chain's CDR3 is CASSKTPRVDQPQHF. CDR3 coding DNA: TGTGCCAGCAGCAAAACACCCAGGGTGGATCAGCCCCAGCATTTT.

The V call is TRBV24-1, the J call TRBJ2-3; tentative D call: TRBD2 (7 bases). Germline values: CDR1 KGHDR, CDR2 SFDVKD. There are 15 residues in the CDR3. Deletions cut 10 bases from V and 2 bases from J, with 18 bases between. CDR3 residues: CATGRAGANTDTQYF. As DNA, the CDR3 is TGTGCCACTGGGAGGGCGGGGGCGAACACAGATACGCAGTATTTT.

This clone was observed a single time. The chain is built from TRBV30 and TRBJ1-1, with D perhaps TRBD1 (5 bases). This CDR3 has 14 amino acids. V gave up 6 bases and J gave up 0 bases, with 14 bases separating them. Germline-derived CDR1 and CDR2 are GTSNPN and SVGIG (reference sequence). This chain's CDR3 is CACYSGYLNTEAFF. As DNA, the CDR3 is TGTGCCTGTTACTCAGGGTACCTGAACACTGAAGCTTTCTTT.

This clone was observed a handful of times. The chain combines TRBV20-1 with TRBJ2-5; TRBD2 agrees at 8 bases. The CDR3 runs 13 residues. J lost 5 bases, V lost 3 bases, and 5 bases had no gene match. The germline V gene encodes CDR1 DFQATT and CDR2 SNEGSKA (reference sequence). The CDR3: CSASGGGRETQYF. CDR3 bases: TGCAGTGCTAGTGGCGGGGGGCGTGAGACCCAGTACTTC.

The sample holds a few counts of this clone. J is TRBJ2-7 and V is TRBV27; D ambiguous. Germline loops: CDR1 MNHEY, CDR2 SMNVEV (reference sequence). The CDR3 extends over 11 amino acids. V shed 4 bases and J shed 7 bases, with 8 bases lying between them. CDR3 nucleotides: TGTGCCAGCAGTTCATTTACTGAGCAGTACTTC. It yields the protein CASSSFTEQYF.

V is TRBV5-1 and J is TRBJ2-1; 16 bases map to TRBD2. CDR1 SGHRS and CDR2 YFSETQ come from the germline V gene. The ends lost 3 bases at V and 2 bases at J; junction bases unmatched: 5. The CDR3 runs to 18 residues. The CDR3 DNA reads TGCGCCAGCAGCTGGACCGGGACTAGCGGGGGGGCCTACAATGAGCAGTTCTTC. Translation: CASSWTGTSGGAYNEQFF.

The gene calls are TRBV6-5 and TRBJ1-1; no definite D call. Germline V gene lookup returns CDR1 MNHEY and CDR2 SVGAGI. The CDR3 covers 14 residues. Trimming pared 4 bases from V and 6 bases from J, leaving 15 bases between. In nucleotides, the CDR3 is TGTGCCAGCAGTTTGCGTAGCGGAGATGCTGAAGCTTTCTTT. Encoded protein: CASSLRSGDAEAFF.

The chain combines TRBV4-1 with TRBJ1-2; D may be TRBD1 (6 bases). The V end lost 4 bases, the J end lost 2 bases, and 14 bases lay between the germline ends. The CDR3 spans 15 residues. Germline V gives CDR1 MGHRA, CDR2 YSYEKL. This CDR3 is CASSPGGRLNYGYTF. DNA for the CDR3: TGCGCCAGCAGCCCGGGGGGCCGGTTAAACTATGGCTACACCTTC.

This clone was counted many times. This chain links TRBV7-9 with TRBJ2-5; D possibly corresponds to TRBD2 (7 bases). CDR1 and CDR2 (germline): SEHNR, FQNEAQ (reference sequence). Trimming shortened V by 4 bases and J by 4 bases, and 16 bases separated the two germline ends. The CDR3 loop spans 15 amino acids. In nucleotides, the CDR3 is TGTGCCAGCAGCTCCTGGGGAGGGGGAGGAGAGACCCAGTACTTC. It yields the protein CASSSWGGGGETQYF.

This clone was seen just once. The chain couples TRBV3-1 (or the pseudogene TRBV3-2) to TRBJ2-7, with 8 bases lining up with TRBD2. This CDR3 is 16 amino acids long. Germline loops: CDR1 LGHDT, CDR2 YNNKEL (reference sequence). V was clipped by 0 bases and J by 4 bases; unmatched bases: 8. The CDR3 region has the DNA TGTGCCAGCAGCCAAGATGCGGGACTAGTGATGTACGAGCAGTACTTC. It yields the protein CASSQDAGLVMYEQYF.

The chain links TRBV4-1 to TRBJ1-4; D is ambiguous. Germline CDR1 reads MGHRA; CDR2 reads YSYEKL. V lost 4 bases to trimming and J lost 11 bases, with 17 bases between them. This CDR3 has 14 amino acids. The CDR3 here is CASSLSREDWKLFF. In DNA form, the CDR3 reads TGCGCCAGCAGCCTGAGTAGGGAGGATTGGAAACTGTTTTTT.

The chain's CDR3 is CASSDSSGGGFSYNEQFF. CDR3 coding DNA: TGTGCCAGCAGTGATTCTAGCGGGGGGGGCTTCTCCTACAATGAGCAGTTCTTC. The chain combines TRBV2 with TRBJ2-1; 12 bases agree with TRBD2. V lost 3 bases to trimming and J lost 0 bases; unmatched junction nucleotides: 6. From germline, CDR1 is SNHLY and CDR2 FYNNEI. The CDR3 is 18 residues long.

The chain carries TRBV6-5 and TRBJ2-1, with 9 bases aligning to TRBD1. The J segment lost 5 bases and the V segment lost 7 bases, leaving 6 bases of the junction unmatched. The CDR3 extends over 14 amino acids. Per germline, CDR1 MNHEY and CDR2 SVGAGI. CDR3 sequence (DNA): TGTGCCAGCAACACCGGGACAGGGAACAATGAGCAGTTCTTC. Protein product: CASNTGTGNNEQFF.

The chain joins TRBV3-1 (or the pseudogene TRBV3-2) to TRBJ2-1, with D possibly being TRBD2 (6 bases). Germline V gene sequence: CDR1 LGHDT, CDR2 YNNKEL (reference sequence). The length of the CDR3 is 15 residues. Between the trimmed V and J ends, which lost 0 bases and 10 bases, there was a span of 16 bases. The CDR3 sequence is CASSQDAAGRREQFF. The CDR3 nucleotides read TGTGCCAGCAGCCAAGATGCCGCGGGGAGGAGGGAGCAGTTCTTC.

V gene TRBV7-2 combines with J gene TRBJ1-1, with TRBD1 identical over 8 bases. The CDR3 is made up of 15 amino acids. With 5 bases clipped from V and 5 bases from J, the junction kept 10 bases outside the gene matches. The germline V gene encodes CDR1 SGHTA and CDR2 FQGNSA. This CDR3 is CASSITPGGATEAFF. The CDR3 DNA sequence: TGTGCCAGCAGCATTACTCCAGGGGGCGCAACTGAAGCTTTCTTT.

V is TRBV3-1 (or the pseudogene TRBV3-2) and J is TRBJ1-5, with D perhaps TRBD1 (5 bases). Deletions cut 2 bases from V and 3 bases from J, with 8 bases between. The CDR3 totals 14 residues. The germline CDR1 and CDR2 sequences are LGHDT and YNNKEL (reference sequence). CDR3 DNA sequence: TGTGCCAGCAGCCAACAGGGATTCAATCAGCCCCAGCATTTT. This sequence encodes CASSQQGFNQPQHF.

The chain couples TRBV5-1 to TRBJ1-6, with TRBD1 as a possible D gene (6 bases). Trimming shortened V by 1 base and J by 9 bases, and 14 bases separated the two germline ends. This CDR3 contains 15 residues. Germline V gene lookup returns CDR1 SGHRS and CDR2 YFSETQ. This CDR3 reads CASSLKTGESSPLHF. CDR3 bases: TGCGCCAGCAGCTTGAAGACAGGTGAAAGTTCACCCCTCCACTTT.

J is TRBJ1-2 and V is TRBV3-1 (or the pseudogene TRBV3-2), with D unresolved. V lost 5 bases and J 1 base, leaving 14 bases between the germline ends. Germline values: CDR1 LGHDT, CDR2 YNNKEL (reference sequence). CDR3 length: 15 amino acids. Written as DNA, the CDR3 is TGTGCCAGCAGCGGACCCCCCGGGGATAACTATGGCTACACCTTC. It translates to CASSGPPGDNYGYTF.

The V and J genes are TRBV19 and TRBJ2-5; no clear D. V was trimmed by 0 bases and J by 5 bases, leaving 7 bases between them. CDR3 length equals 13 residues. Looked up from germline, CDR1 is LNHDA and CDR2 is SQIVND (reference sequence). The CDR3 DNA sequence: TGTGCCAGTAGTATAGAGGCGGCCGAGACCCAGTACTTC. Its protein is CASSIEAAETQYF.

The CDR3 region is CASSIDSWRGSYGYTF. The CDR3 coding sequence is TGTGCCAGTAGTATAGATAGTTGGCGGGGGTCGTATGGCTACACCTTC. This chain connects TRBV19 to TRBJ1-2; D is perhaps TRBD1 (5 bases). The CDR3 length is 16 residues. Germline lookup yields CDR1 LNHDA and CDR2 SQIVND (reference sequence). Trimming stripped 0 bases from V and 5 bases from J, with 16 bases between.

The V gene is TRBV5-6, the J gene TRBJ2-7; D gene uncertain. Per germline, CDR1 SGHDT and CDR2 YYEEEE. The length of the CDR3 is 13 residues. The V gene lost 5 bases and the J gene lost 2 bases, with 11 bases spanning the gap. As DNA, the CDR3 is TGTGCCAGCAGGGAACAGAGTACCTACGAGCAGTACTTC. It codes for CASREQSTYEQYF.

The CDR3 DNA follows: TGTGCCAGTAGTATGGGGCAGACCTATGGCTACACCTTC. Translation: CASSMGQTYGYTF. The chain joins TRBV19 to TRBJ1-2; perhaps TRBD1 as D (5 bases). The germline V gene encodes CDR1 LNHDA and CDR2 SQIVND (reference sequence). V lost 3 bases to trimming and J lost 4 bases, with 9 bases between them. There are 13 residues in the CDR3. Variable domain in full (rest from reference TRBV19 and TRBJ1-2): DGGITQSPKYLFRKEGQNVTLSCEQNLNHDAMYWYRQDPGQGLRLIYYSQIVNDFQKGDIAEGYSVSREKKESFPLTVTSAQKNPTAFYLCASSMGQTYGYTFGSGTRLTVV.

This clone was detected only a few times. CDR3 sequence: CASSSRGLAARYNEQFF. In DNA, the CDR3 is TGTGCCAGCAGCTCTAGGGGACTAGCGGCGAGATACAATGAGCAGTTCTTC. This chain joins TRBV7-2 and TRBJ2-1, with 11 bases matching TRBD2. The V gene end was trimmed by 4 bases and the J gene end by 4 bases; junction bases not matched to a gene: 9. The germline CDR1 and CDR2 sequences are SGHTA and FQGNSA. The CDR3 loop spans 17 amino acids.

This chain joins TRBV3-1 (or the pseudogene TRBV3-2) and TRBJ2-1, with 11 positions matching TRBD2. CDR3 length: 13 residues. Trimming took 6 bases from V and 10 from J; bases not matched to a gene: 5. CDR1 and CDR2 from the germline V gene are LGHDT and YNNKEL (reference sequence). The CDR3 sequence is CASRLAGVPEQFF. DNA of the CDR3: TGTGCCAGCAGACTAGCGGGGGTCCCCGAGCAGTTCTTC.

This clone is a singleton in its sample. The rearrangement joins TRBV30 to TRBJ1-4, with 8 bases aligning to TRBD1. The trim removed 3 bases at V and 8 bases at J, leaving 11 bases unmatched. The germline CDR1 and CDR2 sequences are GTSNPN and SVGIG (reference sequence). This CDR3 spans 15 amino acids. DNA of the CDR3: TGTGCCTGGAGGACCGCCGGGACAGGAGGGGAAAAACTGTTTTTT. This codes for CAWRTAGTGGEKLFF.

This chain uses TRBV21-1 with TRBJ1-6; TRBD1 is the table's D call, not checked against the DNA. TRBV21-1 is a pseudogene. This CDR3 spans 11 amino acids. This chain's CDR3 is CASSRGHLRHF. DNA for the CDR3: TGTGCCAGCAGCAGGGGACATCTAAGACACTTT.

The chain joins TRBV21-1 to TRBJ2-3; the table calls TRBD2, which could not be checked here. TRBV21-1 is designated a pseudogene. The CDR3 has 18 residues. In DNA form, the CDR3 reads TGTGCCAGCAGCAAATGGTTGGACGGGGTTACTAGCACAGATACGCAGTATTTT. Translating it yields CASSKWLDGVTSTDTQYF.

In its sample, this clone was seen a few times. The rearrangement uses TRBV6-5 and TRBJ1-6, with a possible D match to TRBD1 (5 bases). Germline values: CDR1 MNHEY, CDR2 SVGAGI. The CDR3 sequence is 13 residues long. Trimming cost V 5 bases and J 4 bases, with 6 bases left between them. The CDR3 sequence: CASSTGYNSPLHF. CDR3 DNA sequence: TGTGCCAGCAGTACAGGATATAATTCACCCCTCCACTTT.